These 24 T cell receptor beta chains originate from one sample sequenced in a study of CD8 T cells in Susac syndrome. The authors reverse transcribed roughly 0.5 to 1 ug RNA with random hexamers. TCRdb re-called the immunoSEQ multiplex PCR reads with MiXCR, one entry per CDR3 protein. The sample shows nearly 110,000 distinct CDR3 sequences, approximately 94% of them seen only once. Sequenced sample: CD8+ T cells from PBMCs. Receptors were obtained from a human donor with Susac syndrome.

The chain is built from TRBV4-2 and TRBJ2-7; D is unclear. The CDR3 consists of 13 residues. With 4 bases removed from V and 4 bases from J, the gap between germline ends came to 11 bases. CDR1 is LGHNA and CDR2 is YNFKEQ in the germline V gene. The CDR3 bases are TGTGCCAGCAGCCTCTCACCCCAGTACGAGCAGTACTTC. Protein sequence: CASSLSPQYEQYF.

The V and J genes are TRBV9 and TRBJ2-3; D is possibly TRBD2 (7 bases). V was clipped by 0 bases and J by 2 bases, with 13 bases between them. Germline V gene data show CDR1 as SGDLS and CDR2 as YYNGEE. The CDR3 contains 16 residues. The CDR3, as DNA: TGTGCCAGCAGCGTAGAGGCGGGGGCGTACACAGATACGCAGTATTTT. Translated: CASSVEAGAYTDTQYF.

The chain uses TRBV20-1 and TRBJ2-3; D may correspond to TRBD1 or TRBD2 (6 bases each). This CDR3 is 12 amino acids long. V gave up 3 bases and J gave up 4 bases, with 8 bases separating them. Germline V gives CDR1 DFQATT, CDR2 SNEGSKA (reference sequence). The CDR3 sequence: CSAREGADTQYF. CDR3 DNA sequence: TGCAGTGCTAGGGAGGGGGCAGATACGCAGTATTTT.

CDR3 loop: CATSAGSGANVLTF. As DNA, the CDR3 is TGTGCCACCAGTGCTGGGTCTGGGGCCAACGTCCTGACTTTC. This chain links TRBV24-1 with TRBJ2-6; D remains ambiguous. Germline assignment: CDR1 KGHDR and CDR2 SFDVKD. The CDR3 covers 14 residues. V lost 5 bases to trimming and J lost 1 base, with 5 bases between them.

The chain joins TRBV27 to TRBJ2-5; D is ambiguous. The V gene's germline CDR1 is MNHEY and CDR2 SMNVEV (reference sequence). V lost 3 bases and J 5 bases, leaving 10 bases between the germline ends. The CDR3 is made up of 13 amino acids. CDR3 sequence reads: CASSFGAWETQYF. DNA for the CDR3: TGTGCCAGCAGTTTCGGCGCGTGGGAGACCCAGTACTTC.

The chain uses TRBV20-1 and TRBJ2-3; D is possibly TRBD2 (7 bases). V lost 4 bases and J 2 bases, leaving 16 bases between the germline ends. Germline-derived CDR1 and CDR2 are DFQATT and SNEGSKA (reference sequence). The CDR3 is 15 residues long. The CDR3 coding sequence is TGCAGTGCTACCGCAACGGGGGGCCCCACAGATACGCAGTATTTT. This gives the protein CSATATGGPTDTQYF.

The chain links TRBV9 to TRBJ1-1; D unresolved. CDR1 is SGDLS, CDR2 YYNGEE, per germline. The CDR3 length is 13 residues. Trimming removed 4 bases from V and 1 base from J, with 8 bases in between. CDR3 residues: CASSPVSNTEAFF. The CDR3 region has the DNA TGTGCCAGCAGCCCCGTCTCGAACACTGAAGCTTTCTTT.

J is TRBJ2-7 and V is TRBV29-1; 8 bases agree with TRBD1. Trimming at V came to 6 bases and at J to 3 bases, leaving 7 bases not matched to a gene. The CDR3 sequence is 13 residues long. CDR1 and CDR2 from the germline V gene are SQVTM and ANQGSEA. The CDR3 loop is CSVGQGGYYEQYF. CDR3 in DNA: TGCAGCGTCGGACAGGGTGGGTACTACGAGCAGTACTTC.

The chain links TRBV19 to TRBJ2-7; D is unclear. Trimming shortened V by 1 base and J by 6 bases, and 4 bases separated the two germline ends. The CDR3 spans 11 residues. Germline V gene sequence: CDR1 LNHDA, CDR2 SQIVND (reference sequence). The CDR3, as DNA: TGTGCCAGTAGTATAGGAGGCGAGCAGTACTTC. Amino acids: CASSIGGEQYF.

CDR3 loop: CASSLVGYTEAFF. In nucleotides, the CDR3 is TGTGCCAGCAGCTTGGTGGGATACACTGAAGCTTTCTTT. This chain joins TRBV7-3 and TRBJ1-1, with D unclear. Looked up from germline, CDR1 is SGHTA and CDR2 is FQGTGA. The CDR3 spans 13 residues. Trimming cost V 3 bases and J 3 bases, with 8 bases left between them.

V is TRBV15 and J is TRBJ2-7, with unresolved D. Germline V gene data show CDR1 as LNHNV and CDR2 as YYDKDF (reference sequence). This CDR3 region has 13 residues. Trimming left V 1 base short and J 5 bases short, with 9 bases between. The CDR3 sequence: CATSRGPADEQYF. The CDR3 DNA reads as TGTGCCACCAGCAGAGGTCCCGCGGACGAGCAGTACTTC.

The chain joins TRBV15 to TRBJ1-4; D remains ambiguous. Trimming stripped 3 bases from V and 0 bases from J, with 14 bases between. In germline, CDR1 is LNHNV, CDR2 YYDKDF (reference sequence). This CDR3 comprises 17 residues. The CDR3 is CATSSPSQRATNEKLFF. CDR3 sequence (DNA): TGTGCCACCAGCAGCCCAAGCCAGAGGGCAACTAATGAAAAACTGTTTTTT.

The chain carries TRBV5-6 and TRBJ2-2; D uncertain. Germline loops: CDR1 SGHDT, CDR2 YYEEEE. The CDR3 extends over 12 amino acids. V lost 0 bases and J lost 8, with 5 bases in between. CDR3 loop: CASSLESGELFF. DNA of the CDR3: TGTGCCAGCAGCTTGGAGTCAGGGGAGCTGTTTTTT.

The V gene is TRBV7-9, the J gene TRBJ2-5; D unclear. Germline V gives CDR1 SEHNR, CDR2 FQNEAQ (reference sequence). Trimming pared 5 bases from V and 1 base from J, leaving 20 bases between. The CDR3 is made up of 17 amino acids. The DNA of the CDR3 is TGTGCCAGCAGCACCCTCGGAGTAGGTTCCAGCCAAGAGACCCAGTACTTC. Amino acids: CASSTLGVGSSQETQYF.

V usage is TRBV23-1 and J usage is TRBJ2-3; D is undetermined. TRBV23-1 qualifies as an ORF whose function is uncertain. V was trimmed by 0 bases and J by 0 bases, leaving 16 bases between them. CDR3 size: 18 residues. The CDR3 region is CASSQSPKARPSTDTQYF. The DNA for the CDR3 is TGCGCCAGCAGTCAATCCCCTAAGGCCCGGCCTAGCACAGATACGCAGTATTTT.

V gene TRBV5-1 combines with J gene TRBJ2-1; 9 positions match TRBD1. Germline CDR1 and CDR2: SGHRS and YFSETQ. Unmatched junction bases numbered 6, after V lost 4 bases and J lost 7 bases. This CDR3 comprises 14 residues. The CDR3 DNA reads TGCGCCAGCAGCATCGGACAGGGGTGGAATGAGCAGTTCTTC. Its protein product is CASSIGQGWNEQFF.

The chain carries TRBV7-9 and TRBJ2-7, with D perhaps matching TRBD2 (6 bases). The CDR3 is 12 residues long. V lost 8 bases to trimming and J lost 6 bases, with 14 bases between them. Germline V CDR1 and CDR2: SEHNR, FQNEAQ (reference sequence). The CDR3 DNA reads TGTGCCAGCCAACAGGAGGGATCCGAGCAGTACTTC. This gives the protein CASQQEGSEQYF.

V usage is TRBV6-5 and J usage is TRBJ1-5; D perhaps matches TRBD1 (5 bases). V lost 5 bases, J lost 2 bases, and 7 bases lay in between. The CDR3 totals 13 residues. The germline V gene has CDR1 MNHEY and CDR2 SVGAGI. CDR3 amino acids: CASSVTGNQPQHF. In DNA form, the CDR3 reads TGTGCCAGCAGTGTGACAGGCAATCAGCCCCAGCATTTT.

The chain carries TRBV4-1 and TRBJ2-3; perhaps TRBD1 as D (7 bases). V dropped 0 bases and J dropped 6 bases, with 10 bases sitting between them. CDR3 size: 14 residues. Germline V lookup: CDR1 MGHRA, CDR2 YSYEKL. This CDR3 is CASSQESGGDTQYF. CDR3 nucleotide sequence: TGCGCCAGCAGCCAAGAATCAGGGGGGGATACGCAGTATTTT.

V and J are TRBV19 and TRBJ1-2; D may be TRBD1 (5 bases). This CDR3 comprises 13 residues. V lost 6 bases and J lost 4, with 12 bases in between. Germline V lookup: CDR1 LNHDA, CDR2 SQIVND (reference sequence). The CDR3 spells CASSPDSPYGYTF. The CDR3 DNA reads TGTGCCAGTAGCCCCGACAGCCCCTATGGCTACACCTTC. Complete variable domain (other parts from reference TRBV19 and TRBJ1-2): DGGITQSPKYLFRKEGQNVTLSCEQNLNHDAMYWYRQDPGQGLRLIYYSQIVNDFQKGDIAEGYSVSREKKESFPLTVTSAQKNPTAFYLCASSPDSPYGYTFGSGTRLTVV.

This chain connects TRBV9 to TRBJ1-2; no clear D gene. From germline, CDR1 is SGDLS and CDR2 YYNGEE. The CDR3 runs to 13 residues. Trimming took off 0 bases at V and 4 bases at J, with 7 bases between the two ends. DNA for the CDR3: TGTGCCAGCAGCGTAGCAGGCCCCTATGGCTACACCTTC. Protein sequence: CASSVAGPYGYTF.

The chain has TRBV6-6 and TRBJ1-1; 8 bases map to TRBD1. Unmatched junction bases numbered 4, after V lost 2 bases and J lost 5 bases. CDR1 MNHNY and CDR2 SVGAGI come from the germline V gene (reference sequence). The CDR3 is 14 residues long. The CDR3 loop is CASSYGTGGTEAFF. CDR3 nucleotides: TGTGCCAGCAGTTACGGAACAGGGGGGACTGAAGCTTTCTTT.

J is TRBJ2-7 and V is TRBV29-1, with D unresolved. Trimming removed 0 bases at V and 3 bases at J, with 12 bases between. The CDR3 is 14 amino acids. In germline, CDR1 is SQVTM, CDR2 ANQGSEA. CDR3 amino acids: CSVEDNTVFYEQYF. Here the CDR3 DNA reads TGCAGCGTTGAAGACAATACGGTTTTCTACGAGCAGTACTTC.

The chain combines TRBV20-1 with TRBJ2-3, with 8 bases lining up with TRBD2. CDR1 and CDR2 from the germline V gene are DFQATT and SNEGSKA (reference sequence). V lost 0 bases to trimming and J lost 6 bases; unmatched junction nucleotides: 8. The CDR3 sequence is 15 residues long. The chain's CDR3 is CSARDRSGGGDTQYF. The CDR3 DNA reads as TGCAGTGCTAGAGATCGAAGCGGGGGCGGGGATACGCAGTATTTT.